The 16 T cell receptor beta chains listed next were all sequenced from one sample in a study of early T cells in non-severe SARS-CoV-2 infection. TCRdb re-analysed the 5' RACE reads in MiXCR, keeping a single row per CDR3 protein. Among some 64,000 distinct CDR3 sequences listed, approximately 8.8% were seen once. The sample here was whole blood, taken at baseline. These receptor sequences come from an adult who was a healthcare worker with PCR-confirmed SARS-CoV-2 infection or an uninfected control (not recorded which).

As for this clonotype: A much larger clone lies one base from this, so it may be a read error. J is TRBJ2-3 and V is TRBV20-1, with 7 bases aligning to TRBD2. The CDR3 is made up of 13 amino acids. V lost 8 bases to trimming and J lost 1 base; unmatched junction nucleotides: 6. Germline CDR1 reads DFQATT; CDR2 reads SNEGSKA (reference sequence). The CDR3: CSPASGCTDTQYF. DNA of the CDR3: TGCAGTCCAGCTAGCGGATGCACAGATACGCAGTATTTT.

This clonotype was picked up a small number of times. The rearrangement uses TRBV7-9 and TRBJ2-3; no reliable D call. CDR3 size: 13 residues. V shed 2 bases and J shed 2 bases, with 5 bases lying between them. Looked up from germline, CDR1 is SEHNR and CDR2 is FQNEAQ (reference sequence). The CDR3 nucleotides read TGTGCCAGCAGCTTATCCTACACAGATACGCAGTATTTT. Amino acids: CASSLSYTDTQYF.

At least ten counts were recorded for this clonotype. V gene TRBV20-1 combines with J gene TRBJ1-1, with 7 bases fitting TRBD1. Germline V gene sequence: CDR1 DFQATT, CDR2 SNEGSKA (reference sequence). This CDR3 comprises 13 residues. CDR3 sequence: CSLYRTGNTEAFF. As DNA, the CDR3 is TGCAGCCTCTATAGGACAGGGAACACTGAAGCTTTCTTT.

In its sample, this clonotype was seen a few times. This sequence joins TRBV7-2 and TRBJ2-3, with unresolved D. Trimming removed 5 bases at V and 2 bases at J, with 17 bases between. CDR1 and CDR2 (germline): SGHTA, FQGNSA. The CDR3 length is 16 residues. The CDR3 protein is CASSLGPSGTTDTQYF. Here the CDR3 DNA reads TGTGCCAGCAGCCTAGGACCCTCGGGTACCACAGATACGCAGTATTTT.

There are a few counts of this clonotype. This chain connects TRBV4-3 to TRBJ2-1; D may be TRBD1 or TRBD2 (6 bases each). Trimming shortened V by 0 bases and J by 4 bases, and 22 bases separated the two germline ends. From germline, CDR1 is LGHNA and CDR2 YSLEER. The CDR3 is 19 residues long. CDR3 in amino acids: CASSQDPGGLAGLYNEQFF. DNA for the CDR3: TGCGCCAGCAGCCAAGACCCTGGGGGGCTAGCAGGACTGTACAATGAGCAGTTCTTC.

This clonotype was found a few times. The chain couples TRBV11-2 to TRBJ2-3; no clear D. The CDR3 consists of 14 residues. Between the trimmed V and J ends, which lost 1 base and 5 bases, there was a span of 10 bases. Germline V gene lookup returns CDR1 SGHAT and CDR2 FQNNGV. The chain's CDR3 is CASSLVGMGDTQYF. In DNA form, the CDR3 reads TGTGCCAGCAGCTTAGTGGGAATGGGAGATACGCAGTATTTT.

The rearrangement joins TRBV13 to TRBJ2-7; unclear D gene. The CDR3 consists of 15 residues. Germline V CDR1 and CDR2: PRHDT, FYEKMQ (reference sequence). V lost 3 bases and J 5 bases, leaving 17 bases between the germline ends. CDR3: CASSFAGREVHEQYF. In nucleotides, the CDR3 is TGTGCCAGCAGCTTCGCCGGGCGCGAGGTCCACGAGCAGTACTTC.

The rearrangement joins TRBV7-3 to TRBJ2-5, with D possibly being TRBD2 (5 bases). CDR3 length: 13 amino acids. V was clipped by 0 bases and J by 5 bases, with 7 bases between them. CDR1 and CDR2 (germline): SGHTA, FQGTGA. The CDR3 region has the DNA TGTGCCAGCAGCTTAACCGGGATGGAGACCCAGTACTTC. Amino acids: CASSLTGMETQYF.

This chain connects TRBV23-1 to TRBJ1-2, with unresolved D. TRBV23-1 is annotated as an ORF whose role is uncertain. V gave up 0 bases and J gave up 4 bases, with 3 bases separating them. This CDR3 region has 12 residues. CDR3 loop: CASSQSTYGYTF. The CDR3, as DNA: TGCGCCAGCAGTCAATCGACCTATGGCTACACCTTC.

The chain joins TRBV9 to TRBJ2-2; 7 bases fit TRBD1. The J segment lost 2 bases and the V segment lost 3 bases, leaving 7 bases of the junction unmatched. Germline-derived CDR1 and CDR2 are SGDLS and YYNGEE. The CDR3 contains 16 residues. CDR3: CASSAAGGPNTGELFF. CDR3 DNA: TGTGCCAGCAGCGCTGCAGGGGGACCCAACACCGGGGAGCTGTTTTTT.

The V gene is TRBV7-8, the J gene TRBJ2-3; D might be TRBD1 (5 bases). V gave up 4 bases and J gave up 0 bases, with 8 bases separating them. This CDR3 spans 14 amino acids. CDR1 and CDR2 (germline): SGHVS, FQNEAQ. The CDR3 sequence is CASSSTASTDTQYF. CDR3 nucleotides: TGTGCCAGCAGCTCGACAGCTAGCACAGATACGCAGTATTTT.

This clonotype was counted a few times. The CDR3 loop reads CASSDNVAVNTGELFF. The CDR3 DNA reads TGTGCCAGCAGTGACAATGTAGCGGTAAACACCGGGGAGCTGTTTTTT. The chain joins TRBV6-5 to TRBJ2-2, with D tentatively TRBD2 (6 bases). This CDR3 is built from 16 residues. The V end was cut by 5 bases, the J end by 2 bases, with 15 bases between. The germline CDR1 and CDR2 sequences are MNHEY and SVGAGI.

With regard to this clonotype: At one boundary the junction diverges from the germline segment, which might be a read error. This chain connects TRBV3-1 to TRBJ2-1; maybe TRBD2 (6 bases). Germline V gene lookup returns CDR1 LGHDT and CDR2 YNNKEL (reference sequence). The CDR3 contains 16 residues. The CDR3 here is CVSSQEVRGPRGEQFF. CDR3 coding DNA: TGTGTCAGCAGCCAAGAAGTGCGGGGCCCTCGGGGAGAGCAGTTCTTC.

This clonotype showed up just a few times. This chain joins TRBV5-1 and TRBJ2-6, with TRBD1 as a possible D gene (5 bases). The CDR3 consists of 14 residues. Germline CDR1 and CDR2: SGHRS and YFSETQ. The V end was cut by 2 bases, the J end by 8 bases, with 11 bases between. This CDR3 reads CASSLEPGTNVLTF. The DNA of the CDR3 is TGCGCCAGCAGCTTAGAGCCAGGGACCAACGTCCTGACTTTC.

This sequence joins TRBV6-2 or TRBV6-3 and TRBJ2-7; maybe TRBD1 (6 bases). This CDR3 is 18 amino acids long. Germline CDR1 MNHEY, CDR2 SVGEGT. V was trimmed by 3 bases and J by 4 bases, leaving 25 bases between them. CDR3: CASSYPRDKLLPRYEQYF. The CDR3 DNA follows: TGTGCCAGCAGTTATCCACGGGACAAGCTTTTACCTCGTTACGAGCAGTACTTC.

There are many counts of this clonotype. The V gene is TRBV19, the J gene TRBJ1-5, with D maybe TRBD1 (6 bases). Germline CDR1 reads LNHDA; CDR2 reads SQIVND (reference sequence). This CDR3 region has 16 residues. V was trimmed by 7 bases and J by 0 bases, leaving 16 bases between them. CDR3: CASTMTQGYSNQPQHF. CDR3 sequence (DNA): TGTGCCAGTACCATGACACAGGGCTATAGCAATCAGCCCCAGCATTTT.